This T cell receptor (beta chain) comes out of a study of blood T cells in healthy people across ages. Through a sample-barcoded 5' primer and a J-beta primer mix, a second PCR was run for roughly 7 to 12 cycles. The authors tagged each cDNA molecule using a template-switch adaptor with 12 random nucleotides. TCRdb re-derived calls from the 5' RACE reads in MiXCR, one entry per CDR3 protein. This table has around 1.1 million distinct CDR3 sequences, under 40% appearing once. The CDR3 has 16 amino acids. The germline gives CDR1 MNHEY, CDR2 SVGAGI. Losses at the gene ends were 6 bases for V and 2 bases for J; bases not matched to a gene: 8.

This TCR derives from a man between 18 and 29 years old in good health. The V gene is TRBV6-5, the J gene TRBJ2-3; TRBD1 matches at 10 bases. Sequencing input: blood. CDR3 bases: TGTGCCAGCAGCCCACCCGGGACAGGGGTCACAGATACGCAGTATTTT. Its translation: CASSPPGTGVTDTQYF.